This T cell receptor beta chain was captured in a study of T cell responses to AZD1222 COVID-19 vaccine. The CDR3 has 12 amino acids. Trimming removed 4 bases from V and 0 bases from J, with 3 bases in between. The germline gives CDR1 MNHEY, CDR2 SVGEGT. Generated by immunoSEQ multiplex PCR, the TCRdb table keeps only in-frame clones and is missing some. The repertoire holds about 160,000 clones, around nine tenths seen once, with roughly 5.5% in the top ten. Sequencing used peripheral blood, obtained on day 0 of AZD1222 vaccination. The chain recombines TRBV6-2 or TRBV6-3 with TRBJ1-1; D remains ambiguous. The sequence was obtained from an adult in good health. The CDR3 sequence: CASSWMNTEAFF. DNA for the CDR3: TGTGCCAGCAGTTGGATGAACACTGAAGCTTTCTTT.